This T cell receptor beta chain was recorded in a study of T-cell reconstitution after alpha-beta-depleted transplantation in children (dated by TCRdb to about 2016). Turning to the overall study: Using TCR repertoire profiling, the study quantitatively followed how T-cell immune reconstitution unfolded in children after TCRalphabeta/CD19-depleted allogeneic hematopoietic cell transplantation.

In regard to this clonotype: What this receptor recognizes is not known. Base qualities are missing; no much larger clone stands one base away.

In light of the paper, this sample's treatment or condition label describes: allogeneic hematopoietic cell transplantation with graft depleted of TCRalphabeta T cells and CD19 B cells. TCRalphabeta/CD19-depleted allogeneic hematopoietic cell grafts were given to the transplant recipients, all of whom were children. The library came from PCR. Instrument on record: Illumina HiSeq 2500. TCR library preparation used molecular barcoding, with unique molecular identifiers applied to normalize quantification of the TCRbeta repertoire. Clones were called with MiXCR by TCRdb after fastp trimmed the public reads at Q25, and only in-frame beta chains were retained. Records with the same CDR3 protein are collapsed into one entry carrying the most frequent genes and DNA. The table for this sample lists 600,000 or so distinct CDR3 sequences; roughly 23% of them were counted only once. The biggest ten clones account for roughly 13% of the sample.

Measured from the cysteine to the phenylalanine, the CDR3 is 14 residues long. Only the CDR3 DNA stays, 42 bases, in frame from base 1. V ends up 3 bases short and J 11 bases short, with an unmatched junction base count of 6. CDR1 and CDR2 are read off the germline V gene (reference sequence) as SGHKS and YYEKEE. Results and caveats for the whole study, not just this receptor: Over subsequent months, a decline in hyperexpanded clone frequencies was noted, and after one year, T-cell counts and TCRbeta diversity were mostly ascribed to newly produced T cells. The apparently early recovery of alphabetaT-cell counts about two months after transplant reportedly depended on only several hundred rapidly expanded clones that came from non-depleted graft cells. In some patients, the high TCRbeta diversity seen at day 60 was put down to recipient T cells and intrathymic progenitors that had survived conditioning.

The sample was PBMCs, mostly from graft donor cells, taken 360 days after TCRalphabeta/CD19-depleted stem cell transplant. The V and J genes are TRBV5-5 and TRBJ2-3; a stretch of 13 junction bases matches TRBD2. The TCR comes from a boy younger than two who had a stem cell transplant for acute myeloid leukemia, so the T cells may come from the graft donor. Here the CDR3 is given as CASSSGLAGVKQYF. In nucleotide form, the sequence is TGTGCCAGCAGCTCTGGACTAGCGGGGGTGAAGCAGTATTTT. Where the CDR3 stops, the reference TRBV5-5 and TRBJ2-3 genes take over; the full variable domain is DAGVTQSPTHLIKTRGQQVTLRCSPISGHKSVSWYQQVLGQGPQFIFQYYEKEERGRGNFPDRFSARQFPNYSSELNVNALLLGDSALYLCASSSGLAGVKQYFGPGTRLTVL.